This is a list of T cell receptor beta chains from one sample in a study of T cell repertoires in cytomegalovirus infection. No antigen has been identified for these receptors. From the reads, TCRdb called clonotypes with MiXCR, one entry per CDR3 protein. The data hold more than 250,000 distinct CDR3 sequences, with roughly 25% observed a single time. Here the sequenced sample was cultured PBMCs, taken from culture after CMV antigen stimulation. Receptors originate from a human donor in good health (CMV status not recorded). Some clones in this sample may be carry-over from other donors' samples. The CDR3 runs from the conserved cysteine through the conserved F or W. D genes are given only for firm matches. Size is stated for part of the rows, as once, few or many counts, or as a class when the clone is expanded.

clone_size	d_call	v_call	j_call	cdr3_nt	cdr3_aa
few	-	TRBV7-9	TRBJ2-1	TGTGCCAGCAGCTTAAGACTAGGGAGACGGGACTACAATGAGCAGTTCTTC	CASSLRLGRRDYNEQFF
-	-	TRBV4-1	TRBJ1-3	TGCGCCAGCAGCCAACAGGGCCTCTCTGGAAACACCATATATTTT	CASSQQGLSGNTIYF
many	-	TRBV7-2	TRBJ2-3	TGTGCCAGCAGCTTAAGCTCCTCCCCGACAGATACGCAGTATTTT	CASSLSSSPTDTQYF
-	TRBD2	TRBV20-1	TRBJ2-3	TGCAGTGCTCGGCGCTCAGCGGGAGAGCCAGATACGCAGTATTTT	CSARRSAGEPDTQYF
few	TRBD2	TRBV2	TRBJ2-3	TGTGCCAGCAGGGTCCTAGGACTAGCGGGATACACAGATACGCAGTATTTT	CASRVLGLAGYTDTQYF
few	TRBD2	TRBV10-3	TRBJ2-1	TGTGCCATCAGTGAGGGGGCTAGCGGGATTTACAATGAGCAGTTCTTC	CAISEGASGIYNEQFF
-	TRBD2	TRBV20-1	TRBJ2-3	TGCAGTGCTAGGACGGCAAAACTAGCGGGAGCTGCGGATACGCAGTATTTT	CSARTAKLAGAADTQYF
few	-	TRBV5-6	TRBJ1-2	TGTGCCAGCAGCCCGCAGTTATCGGAGTATGGCTACACCTTC	CASSPQLSEYGYTF
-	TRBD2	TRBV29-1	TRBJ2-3	TGCAGCGTTTCCAATCTAGCGGGACGAGATACGCAGTATTTT	CSVSNLAGRDTQYF
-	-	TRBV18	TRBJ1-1	TGTGCCAGCTCACCCAACCCCTCGAACACTGAAGCTTTCTTT	CASSPNPSNTEAFF
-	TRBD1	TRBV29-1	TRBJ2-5	TGCAGCGTCGACAGGGGGCGAGAGACCCAGTACTTC	CSVDRGRETQYF
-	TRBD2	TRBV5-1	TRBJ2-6	TGCGCCAGCAGCCCGACTAGCGGGAGCGTTGGGGCCAACGTCCTGACTTTC	CASSPTSGSVGANVLTF
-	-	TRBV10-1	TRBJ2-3	TGCGCCAGCAGTGATTTAACAGATACGCAGTATTTT	CASSDLTDTQYF
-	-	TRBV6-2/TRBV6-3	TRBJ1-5	TGTGCCAGCAGTATAGGGGTTGTACAGCCCCAGCATTTT	CASSIGVVQPQHF
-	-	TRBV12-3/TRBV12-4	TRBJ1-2	TGTGCCAGCAACCGCGGGGAAGAAGAGTATGGCTACACCTTC	CASNRGEEEYGYTF
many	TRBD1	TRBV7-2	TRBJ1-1	TGTGCCAGCAGCAGGGACCGGGACAGGGTGTTTGTAACTTTCTTT	CASSRDRDRVFVTFF
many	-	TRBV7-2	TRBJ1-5	TGTGCCAGCAGCTTAGAGTCTTATCAGCCCCAGCATTTT	CASSLESYQPQHF
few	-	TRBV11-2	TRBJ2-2	TGTGCCAGCAGCTCCAATGCTGGGGCCGGGGAGCTGTTTTTT	CASSSNAGAGELFF
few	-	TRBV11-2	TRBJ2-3	TGTGCCAGCAGCCCCGTTGCTTCAGATACGCAGTATTTT	CASSPVASDTQYF
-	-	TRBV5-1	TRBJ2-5	TGCGCCAGCAGCTTGCAAGCGGGTGACTCCGGGGGGACCCAGTACTTC	CASSLQAGDSGGTQYF
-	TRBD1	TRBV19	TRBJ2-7	TGTGCCAGTAGTCCAGACAGGGGGATCTACGAGCAGTACTTC	CASSPDRGIYEQYF
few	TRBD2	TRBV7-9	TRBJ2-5	TGTGCCAGCAGCCGGGGGGGGGGCCCAGAGACCCAGTACTTC	CASSRGGGPETQYF
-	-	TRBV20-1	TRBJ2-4	TGCAGTGCCACAGTAGGGGGCAAAAACATTCAGTACTTC	CSATVGGKNIQYF
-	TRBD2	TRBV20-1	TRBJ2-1	TGCAGTGCCCTTAGCGGGAGAACCTACAATGAGCAGTTCTTC	CSALSGRTYNEQFF
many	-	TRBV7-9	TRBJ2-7	TGTGCCAGCAGCTTACCACAGGTTCCCTACGAGCAGTACTTC	CASSLPQVPYEQYF
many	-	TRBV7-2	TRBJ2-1	TGTGCCAGCAGTTGGACTAACCGGGGCCGTAATGAGCAGTTCTTC	CASSWTNRGRNEQFF
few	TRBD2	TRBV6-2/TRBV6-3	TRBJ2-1	TGTGCCAGCAGCCGGATAAGACTAGCGGGTGCCCAAGAGAATGAGCAGTTCTTC	CASSRIRLAGAQENEQFF
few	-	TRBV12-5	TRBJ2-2	TGTGCTAGTGGTCCGGCCACCGGGGAGCTGTTTTTT	CASGPATGELFF
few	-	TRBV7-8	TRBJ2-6	TGTGCCAGCAGCTCACAGGGTAGGGCCAACGTCCTGACTTTC	CASSSQGRANVLTF
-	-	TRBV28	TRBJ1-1	TGTGCCAGCAGTTTAAAAAACACTGAAGCTTTCTTT	CASSLKNTEAFF
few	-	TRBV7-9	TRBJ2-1	TGTGCCAGCAGTTCCGGGGCGGGAATGGGGCAGTTCTTC	CASSSGAGMGQFF
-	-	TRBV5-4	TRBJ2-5	TGTGCCAGCTTCAGGACGGGAGTGGAGGAGACCCAGTACTTC	CASFRTGVEETQYF
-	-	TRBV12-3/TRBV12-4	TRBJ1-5	TGTGCCAGCAGTCCACCGGGACCGAACAATCAGCCCCAGCATTTT	CASSPPGPNNQPQHF
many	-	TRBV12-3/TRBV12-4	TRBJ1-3	TGTGCCAGCAGTTCTACCGGTGGAAACACCATATATTTT	CASSSTGGNTIYF
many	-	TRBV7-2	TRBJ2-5	TGTGCCAGCAGCTTAGTTGTGACCCAGTACTTC	CASSLVVTQYF
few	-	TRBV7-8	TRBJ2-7	TGTGCCAGCAGCCGCGGGACAGAAGCCTACGAGCAGTACTTC	CASSRGTEAYEQYF
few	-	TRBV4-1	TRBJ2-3	TGCGCCAGCAGCTTATTTGCGCCTAGCACAGATACGCAGTATTTT	CASSLFAPSTDTQYF
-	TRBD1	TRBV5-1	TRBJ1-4	TGCGCCAGCAAGGACAGGGGCGAGAAACTGTTTTTT	CASKDRGEKLFF
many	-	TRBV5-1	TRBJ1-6	TGCGCCAGCAGCTTGTCCAGGGAGGAGCGTTCACCCCTCCACTTT	CASSLSREERSPLHF
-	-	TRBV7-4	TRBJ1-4	TGTGCCAGCAGCTTAGTACCCGACGCAACTAATGAAAAACTGTTTTTT	CASSLVPDATNEKLFF
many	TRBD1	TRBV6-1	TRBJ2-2	TGTGCCAGCAGTGAAGTTCGGACAGGGTCCGGGGAGCTGTTTTTT	CASSEVRTGSGELFF
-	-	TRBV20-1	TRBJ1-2	TGCAGTTCGGGACGGATCACTAACTATGGCTACACCTTC	CSSGRITNYGYTF